This record concerns one T cell receptor beta chain sequence. Clones were sequenced by immunoSEQ multiplex PCR, and TCRdb holds only the in-frame ones, with some missing. The data show 200,000 or so clones, just over 90% seen once. The sample is drawn from a study of T cell responses to AZD1222 COVID-19 vaccine. The receptor was derived from an adult in good health. The sample here was peripheral blood, taken on day 0 of AZD1222 vaccination.

The CDR3 loop is CASSPGVGTTEAFF. The CDR3 bases are TGCGCCAGCAGCCCGGGCGTGGGTACCACTGAAGCTTTCTTT. The V call is TRBV5-1, the J call TRBJ1-1; unclear D gene. Germline V CDR1 and CDR2: SGHRS, YFSETQ. V gave up 4 bases and J gave up 4 bases, with 14 bases separating them. This CDR3 is built from 14 residues.